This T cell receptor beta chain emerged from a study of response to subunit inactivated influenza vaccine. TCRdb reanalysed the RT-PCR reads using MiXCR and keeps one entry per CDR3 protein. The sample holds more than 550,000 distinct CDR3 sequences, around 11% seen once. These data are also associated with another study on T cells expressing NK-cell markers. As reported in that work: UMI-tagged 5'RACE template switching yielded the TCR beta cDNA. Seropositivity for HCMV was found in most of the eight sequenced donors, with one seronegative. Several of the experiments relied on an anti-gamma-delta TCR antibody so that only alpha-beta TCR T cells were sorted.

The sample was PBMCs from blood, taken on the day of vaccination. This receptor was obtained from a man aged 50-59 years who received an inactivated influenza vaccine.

In nucleotides, the CDR3 is TGTGCCAGCAGCCCTAGCGGACACACAGATACGCAGTATTTT. This encodes CASSPSGHTDTQYF. The chain employs TRBV14 and TRBJ2-3; 7 nucleotides align to TRBD2. V gave up 4 bases and J gave up 2 bases; unmatched junction bases: 3. The length of the CDR3 is 14 residues. Germline V gene sequence: CDR1 SGHDN, CDR2 FVKESK.